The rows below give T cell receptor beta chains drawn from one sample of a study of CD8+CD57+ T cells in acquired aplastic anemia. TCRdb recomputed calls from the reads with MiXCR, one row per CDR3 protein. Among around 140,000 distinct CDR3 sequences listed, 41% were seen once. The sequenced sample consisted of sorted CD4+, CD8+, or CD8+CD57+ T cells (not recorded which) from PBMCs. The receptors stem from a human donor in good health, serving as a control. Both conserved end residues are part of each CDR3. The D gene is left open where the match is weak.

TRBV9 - CASSGGSPRYQPQHF
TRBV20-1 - CSVRGLITQYF
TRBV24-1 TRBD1 CATSEGQGGKLFF
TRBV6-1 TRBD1 CASRATGGLTEAFF
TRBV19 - CASSSGGTGNIQYF
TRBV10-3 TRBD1 CAISEIPGGNYNSPLHF
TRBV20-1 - CSALGDYGYTF
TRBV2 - CASSARRSINEQYF
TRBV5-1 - CASSSGGVKNEQFF
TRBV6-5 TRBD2 CASSYGGRATDTQYF
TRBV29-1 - CSVAHLNTIYF
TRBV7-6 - CASSPGHGGVTYNSPLHF
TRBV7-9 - CASSELGGGYTF
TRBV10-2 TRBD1 CASSESTGLEGYTF
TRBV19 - CASRGVLNTEAFF
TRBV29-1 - CSVGDWGQETQYF
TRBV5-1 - CASSGGVLNSGNTIYF
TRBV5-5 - CASRRLGGPLETQYF
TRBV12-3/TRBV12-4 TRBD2 CASSLNSGRMGETQYF
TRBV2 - CASSDPGQQETQYF
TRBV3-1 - CASSGGGQYNEQFF
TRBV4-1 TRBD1 CASSPDRGGTEAFF
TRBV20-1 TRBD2 CSARDPSGSFTEQYF
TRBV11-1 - CASSSIEGYGELFF
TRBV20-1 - CSARGVNNEKLFF
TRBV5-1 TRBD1 CASSLEGQGSVGYTF
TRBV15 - CATSRDPGAYEQYF
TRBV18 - CASLPDGESYNEQFF
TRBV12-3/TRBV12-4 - CASSSTRVQGNIQYF
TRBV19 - CASSIGGAYTF
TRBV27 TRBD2 CASSALAGGPGELFF
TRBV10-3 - CAITRDGMNTEAFF
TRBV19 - CASSMVGGSNQPQHF
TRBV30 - CAWSLGRAYEQYF
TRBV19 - CASSIATLQPQHF
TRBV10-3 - CAISAANTGELFF
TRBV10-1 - CASSDSGLTQYF
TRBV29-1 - CSVTGIDGYTF
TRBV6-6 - CASSYSSRGGGTQYF
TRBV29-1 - CSVVAVAGGLFF
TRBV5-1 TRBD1 CASSEGQSFVYGYTF
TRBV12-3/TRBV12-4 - CASSLVRLSDEQFF
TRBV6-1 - CASSEASGWAGELFF
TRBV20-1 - CSARDTVGNNQPQHF
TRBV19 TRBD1 CASSIPPSTGYQTEAFF
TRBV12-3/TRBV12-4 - CASSLSTFQETQYF
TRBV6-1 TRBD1 CASRETGGNQPQHF